This T cell receptor (beta chain) derives from a study of blood T cell repertoires in COVID-19. Trimming took 0 bases from V and 6 from J, leaving 10 bases between them. CDR3 length: 15 residues. Germline CDR1 SGDLS, CDR2 YYNGEE. Assay: immunoSEQ multiplex PCR; the TCRdb copy retains only in-frame clones and omits some. The sample has around 300,000 clones; more than 70% are singletons. This receptor was obtained from a woman aged 25 to 45 who had recovered from COVID-19. The chain joins TRBV9 to TRBJ1-6, with a weak D call TRBD1 (5 bases). Sequences were obtained from PBMCs or T cells enriched from blood (not recorded which). CDR3 region: CASSVGGLANSPLHF. The CDR3 DNA reads as TGTGCCAGCAGCGTAGGGGGACTGGCTAATTCACCCCTCCACTTT.